Listed below are T cell receptor beta chains from one sample, sequenced in a study of blood T cells in healthy people across ages. TCRdb reanalysed the 5' RACE reads using MiXCR and keeps one entry per CDR3 protein. The sample carries roughly 2 million distinct CDR3 sequences, around half recorded once. Sequencing input: blood. Receptor source: a middle-aged woman in good health. CDR3s leave out the opening cysteine and the closing phenylalanine or tryptophan. Each record gives: CDR3 length, J gene, clone size, V gene, CDR3 protein. Only part of the rows carry a size: once, few, many, or a class if the clone is expanded.

cdr3_length: 14
j_call: TRBJ2-1
clone_size: .
v_call: TRBV27
cdr3_aa: ASSPGQGAGGNEQF

cdr3_length: 12
j_call: TRBJ2-7
clone_size: many
v_call: TRBV7-2
cdr3_aa: ASSLGGVTYEQY

cdr3_length: 18
j_call: TRBJ2-1
clone_size: .
v_call: TRBV20-1
cdr3_aa: SARDGKLPITGLRYNEQF

cdr3_length: 9
j_call: TRBJ2-1
clone_size: .
v_call: TRBV24-1
cdr3_aa: ATERGNEQF

cdr3_length: 14
j_call: TRBJ1-4
clone_size: .
v_call: TRBV6-6
cdr3_aa: ASSWVTGGTNEKLF

cdr3_length: 14
j_call: TRBJ2-1
clone_size: few
v_call: TRBV27
cdr3_aa: ASSFVDRVNYNEQF

cdr3_length: 14
j_call: TRBJ2-4
clone_size: few
v_call: TRBV11-2
cdr3_aa: ATRQAGFAGKNIQY

cdr3_length: 15
j_call: TRBJ2-1
clone_size: once
v_call: TRBV20-1
cdr3_aa: SASDSFTGGGHNEQF

cdr3_length: 13
j_call: TRBJ1-6
clone_size: few
v_call: TRBV25-1
cdr3_aa: ASSDLRRTSSPLH

cdr3_length: 16
j_call: TRBJ2-1
clone_size: .
v_call: TRBV3-1
cdr3_aa: ASSQDRIAGGRNAEQF